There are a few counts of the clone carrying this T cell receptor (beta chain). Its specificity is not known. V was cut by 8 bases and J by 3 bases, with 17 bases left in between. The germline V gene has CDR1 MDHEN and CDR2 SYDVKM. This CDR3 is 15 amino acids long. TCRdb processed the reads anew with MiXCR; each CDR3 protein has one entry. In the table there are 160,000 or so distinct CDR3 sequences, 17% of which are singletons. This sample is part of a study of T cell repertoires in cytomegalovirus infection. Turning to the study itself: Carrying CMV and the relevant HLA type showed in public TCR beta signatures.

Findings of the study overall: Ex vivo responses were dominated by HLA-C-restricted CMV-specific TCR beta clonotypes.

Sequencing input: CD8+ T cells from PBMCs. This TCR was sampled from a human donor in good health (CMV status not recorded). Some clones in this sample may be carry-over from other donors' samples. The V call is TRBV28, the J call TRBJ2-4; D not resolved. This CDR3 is CASSSRVEVKNIQYF. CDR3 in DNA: TGTGCCAGCTCATCAAGGGTAGAAGTCAAAAACATTCAGTACTTC.